This T cell receptor beta chain was recorded in a study of T cell repertoires in cytomegalovirus infection. Study at large: Public TCR beta signatures indicated both CMV infection and matching HLA type.

This clonotype was recorded at least ten times. No antigen is known for it. General study points: It was HLA-C-restricted CMV-specific TCR beta clonotypes that dominated the response ex vivo. Cumulative frequency of public TCR beta families picked out carriers of CMV plus the relevant HLA.

Germline CDR1 reads MDHEN; CDR2 reads SYDVKM. Trimming removed 7 bases from V and 3 bases from J, with 12 bases in between. This CDR3 comprises 14 residues. TCRdb used MiXCR to reprocess the reads, holding one entry per CDR3 protein. The sample shows fewer than 550,000 distinct CDR3 sequences, about 11% of them seen only once. The sequenced sample was PBMCs. The gene calls are TRBV28 and TRBJ1-4; the D is unclear. The receptor was derived from a human donor in good health (CMV status not recorded). Some clones in this sample may be carry-over from other donors' samples. The CDR3 is CASKIFGSNEKLFF. The CDR3 coding sequence is TGTGCCAGCAAGATCTTCGGGTCTAATGAAAAACTGTTTTTT.